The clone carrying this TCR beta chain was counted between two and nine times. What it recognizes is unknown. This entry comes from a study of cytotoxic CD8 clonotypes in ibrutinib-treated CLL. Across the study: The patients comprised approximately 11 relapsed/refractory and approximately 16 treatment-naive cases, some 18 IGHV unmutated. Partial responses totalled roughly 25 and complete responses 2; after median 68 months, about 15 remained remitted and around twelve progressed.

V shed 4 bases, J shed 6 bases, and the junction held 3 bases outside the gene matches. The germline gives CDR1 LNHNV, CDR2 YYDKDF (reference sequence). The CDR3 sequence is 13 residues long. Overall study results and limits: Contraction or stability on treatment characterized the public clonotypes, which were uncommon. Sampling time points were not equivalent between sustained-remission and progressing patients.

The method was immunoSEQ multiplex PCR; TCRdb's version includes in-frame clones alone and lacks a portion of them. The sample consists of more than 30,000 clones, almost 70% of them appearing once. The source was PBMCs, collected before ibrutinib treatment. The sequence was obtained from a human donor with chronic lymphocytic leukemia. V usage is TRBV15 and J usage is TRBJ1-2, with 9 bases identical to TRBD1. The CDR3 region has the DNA TGTGCCACCAGCACGAGACAGGGGGATGGCTACACCTTC. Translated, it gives CATSTRQGDGYTF.